Listed here are 9 T cell receptor beta chains from one sample, sequenced in a study of T cells in Graves' hyperthyroidism and ophthalmopathy. It was RNA transcripts that yielded the amplified TCR beta CDR3 regions. Researchers ran a first-round RT-PCR on the TCR CDR3 using the HTBI primer set. In TCRdb, the multiplex PCR reads were re-called with MiXCR into one record per CDR3 protein. The sample lists hundreds of thousands of distinct CDR3 sequences; over 35% were seen once. Sequenced: blood. The receptors derive from a man aged 18 to 30 with Graves' hyperthyroidism.

This clonotype was observed many times. The chain couples TRBV29-1 to TRBJ2-7; 8 bases map to TRBD2. This CDR3 has 15 amino acids. Trimming took 2 bases from V and 1 from J; bases not matched to a gene: 7. CDR1 SQVTM and CDR2 ANQGSEA come from the germline V gene. This CDR3 reads CSVELGLAHSYEQYF. In DNA form, the CDR3 reads TGCAGCGTTGAACTCGGACTAGCTCATTCCTACGAGCAGTACTTC.

This clonotype was picked up a small number of times. V gene TRBV20-1 combines with J gene TRBJ2-2, with D hard to call. Germline lookup yields CDR1 DFQATT and CDR2 SNEGSKA (reference sequence). The ends were cut back, 1 base at V and 5 bases at J, with 11 bases in the middle. There are 14 residues in the CDR3. DNA for the CDR3: TGCAGTGCTAGAGCCCGTTCGTGGACCGGGGAGCTGTTTTTT. Translation: CSARARSWTGELFF.

The chain combines TRBV6-1 with TRBJ1-2; D not resolved. Between the trimmed V and J ends, which lost 0 bases and 7 bases, there was a span of 12 bases. This CDR3 region has 14 residues. CDR1 MNHNS and CDR2 SASEGT come from the germline V gene. The CDR3: CASSEAEGGSGYTF. DNA of the CDR3: TGTGCCAGCAGTGAAGCCGAGGGCGGCTCTGGCTACACCTTC.

The rearrangement joins TRBV25-1 to TRBJ2-6, with D perhaps matching TRBD2 (6 bases). Germline CDR1 MGHDK, CDR2 SYGVNS. This CDR3 region has 17 residues. The germline V and J ends were trimmed by 2 bases and 2 bases, with 13 bases remaining between them. CDR3 coding DNA: TGTGCCAGCAGTGAAGCGCTTCCGGGGGCTGGGGCCAACGTCCTGACTTTC. Encoded protein: CASSEALPGAGANVLTF.

This clonotype was picked up one time. The chain couples TRBV10-3 to TRBJ2-7; 9 bases are shared with TRBD2. The CDR3 has 15 amino acids. Germline CDR1 is ENHRY and CDR2 is SYGVKD. V lost 9 bases, J lost 2 bases, and 11 bases stayed unmatched. The CDR3: CAISELGLAPYEQYF. The CDR3 DNA follows: TGTGCCATTAGCGAATTAGGACTAGCGCCCTACGAGCAGTACTTC.

This clonotype was observed at least ten times. The rearrangement links TRBV10-2 to TRBJ1-1; D is ambiguous. The CDR3 spans 12 residues. V was shortened by 7 bases and J by 0 bases, with 6 bases between the two germline ends. Germline lookup yields CDR1 WSHSY and CDR2 SAAADI. The CDR3 loop is CASTDMNTEAFF. CDR3 nucleotides: TGCGCCAGCACAGATATGAACACTGAAGCTTTCTTT.

This clonotype has ten or more counts. This chain joins TRBV29-1 and TRBJ1-1; TRBD1 might be the D (6 bases). The CDR3 contains 13 residues. Trimming removed 6 bases at V and 4 bases at J, with 15 bases between. Looked up from germline, CDR1 is SQVTM and CDR2 is ANQGSEA. The DNA for the CDR3 is TGCAGCGTCAGGGACGGGGGGCCCACTGAAGCTTTCTTT. This sequence encodes CSVRDGGPTEAFF.

This rearrangement joins TRBV7-2 to TRBJ2-7; TRBD1 is a possible D gene (6 bases). The V gene lost 5 bases and the J gene lost 7 bases, with 24 bases spanning the gap. The V gene's germline CDR1 is SGHTA and CDR2 FQGNSA. This CDR3 comprises 16 residues. DNA of the CDR3: TGTGCCAGCAGCACAATCACCGGGACACGATTAACAGAGCAGTACTTC. Protein sequence: CASSTITGTRLTEQYF. The entire variable domain, with the rest obtained from reference TRBV7-2 and TRBJ2-7, is as follows: GAGVSQSPSNKVTEKGKDVELRCDPISGHTALYWYRQSLGQGLEFLIYFQGNSAPDKSGLPSDRFSAERTGGSVSTLTIQRTQQEDSAVYLCASSTITGTRLTEQYFGPGTRLTVT.

This clonotype was seen many times. The chain employs TRBV5-1 and TRBJ2-6; D gene uncertain. Germline V gives CDR1 SGHRS, CDR2 YFSETQ. The CDR3 runs to 15 residues. V was shortened by 3 bases and J by 0 bases, with 7 bases between the two germline ends. The CDR3 region is CASSSGASGANVLTF. Here the CDR3 DNA reads TGCGCCAGCAGCTCAGGAGCCTCTGGGGCCAACGTCCTGACTTTC.